This T cell receptor beta chain appears in the sequencing data of a study of T cells of healthy individuals. TCRdb processed the 5' RACE reads anew with MiXCR; each CDR3 protein has one entry. The sample lists around 63,000 distinct CDR3 sequences, around 15% occurring once. This clonotype has more than one count but fewer than ten. The J segment lost 7 bases and the V segment lost 6 bases, leaving 5 bases of the junction unmatched. There are 14 residues in the CDR3. The genes are TRBV12-3 or TRBV12-4 and TRBJ2-1; 11 nucleotides match TRBD2. This receptor was obtained from a human donor in good health. CDR3 bases: TGTGCCAGCAGAAATAGCGGGGGGGGGAATGAGCAGTTCTTC. Its translation is CASRNSGGGNEQFF.